A single TCR beta chain is shown here with its context. This CDR3 spans 13 amino acids. In germline, CDR1 is MNHNY, CDR2 SVGAGI (reference sequence). V lost 7 bases and J 2 bases, leaving 12 bases between the germline ends. The time point denotes: patch test 3, about 24 weeks after DPC sensitization. Treatment noted: therapeutic diphenylcyclopropenone sensitization with weekly scalp DPC. The record originates from a study of human T cells and chemical hapten exposure. TCRdb fed the RACE reads into MiXCR, producing one record per CDR3 protein. The sample lists 82,000 or so distinct CDR3 sequences, over 10% occurring once.

The chain joins TRBV6-6 to TRBJ2-7, with D possibly being TRBD1 (6 bases). The source of this sequence is a woman between 45 and 65 years old with alopecia areata. Some clones in this sample may be carry-over from other donors' samples. Sequencing was performed on whole blood, taken in connection with sensitization to the hapten diphenylcyclopropenone (DPC). CDR3 bases: TGTGCCAGCACACCGGGACAAGCCTACGAGCAGTACTTC. This encodes CASTPGQAYEQYF.